This TCR beta chain was documented in a study of T cells in localized non-small cell lung cancer. Overall study results and limits: Detection in adjacent lung was observed for a median around 55 of the top 100 tumor clones. It was uninvolved adjacent lung that showed the highest T cell clonality, exceeding tumor. Higher adjacent-lung clonality was associated with shorter survival.

Note on this clone: Antigen: not known.

Generated by immunoSEQ multiplex PCR, the TCRdb table keeps only in-frame clones and is missing some. In the table there are about 1,400 clones, roughly 22% of which are singletons. The sampled adjacent lung lay at least 2 cm from the tumor margin and showed no atypia. Specimen: normal lung tissue next to the tumor, collected before any cancer treatment. This receptor was obtained from a female donor older than 55 with stage I squamous cell lung carcinoma.

DNA for the CDR3: TGTGCCTGGACACTTCCGACAGGGACCTACGAGCAGTACTTC. It encodes CAWTLPTGTYEQYF. The chain recombines TRBV30 with TRBJ2-7, with TRBD1 matching 7 bases. Looked up from germline, CDR1 is GTSNPN and CDR2 is SVGIG (reference sequence). V dropped 4 bases and J dropped 2; count of bases not matched to a gene: 8. The CDR3 covers 14 residues. Based on the CDR3 plus reference TRBV30 and TRBJ2-7, the full variable domain is SQTIHQWPATLVQPVGSPLSLECTVEGTSNPNLYWYRQAAGRGLQLLFYSVGIGQISSEVPQNLSASRPQDRQFILSSKKLLLSDSGFYLCAWTLPTGTYEQYFGPGTRLTVT.